Following are 26 T cell receptor beta chains from one sample sequenced in a study of T cell changes during pregnancy in multiple sclerosis (dated 2019 in TCRdb). Library construction relied on the immunoSEQ multiplex PCR assay. Sourced from immuneACCESS, this table was stored by TCRdb with only in-frame sequences that have V and J called. A share of the clones is absent; for the studies checked, an unresolved V gene accounts for under half, and the remainder has no known explanation. The sample table holds about 36,000 clones, of which 90% to 95% were seen once. The top ten clones comprise approximately 0.44% of the sample. Sequencing was performed on CD4+ T cells from peripheral blood mononuclear cells, taken in the third trimester of pregnancy. These receptors were obtained from a female donor in good health, enrolled as a control in a pregnancy study.

J is TRBJ2-4 and V is TRBV11-2; 8 bases agree with TRBD1. After removal of 6 bases from V and 8 bases from J, the junction contained 6 bases not matched to a gene. Germline lookup yields CDR1 SGHAT and CDR2 FQNNGV. The CDR3 length is 13 residues. In nucleotides, the CDR3 is TGTGCCAGCAGTTTGGACAGGGCAGACATTCAGTACTTC. Its translation: CASSLDRADIQYF.

The chain couples TRBV7-6 to TRBJ1-4, with a tentative D call TRBD1 (5 bases). CDR1 and CDR2 (germline): SGHVS, FNYEAQ. Trimming took off 1 base at V and 0 bases at J, with 12 bases between the two ends. The CDR3 contains 17 residues. The CDR3 loop reads CASSLVGLQATNEKLFF. CDR3 nucleotides: TGTGCCAGCAGCTTAGTTGGCCTACAGGCAACTAATGAAAAACTGTTTTTT.

This clone was recorded once. V and J are TRBV7-3 and TRBJ2-3; 12 bases line up with TRBD2. Losses at the gene ends were 5 bases for V and 5 bases for J; bases not matched to a gene: 5. The CDR3 has 15 residues. Germline assignment: CDR1 SGHTA and CDR2 FQGTGA. CDR3 bases: TGTGCCAGCAGCCGGACTAGCGGGGCCCTAGATACGCAGTATTTT. This sequence encodes CASSRTSGALDTQYF.

This chain connects TRBV14 to TRBJ1-2; 7 positions match TRBD1. V trimming: 1 base; J trimming: 4 bases; junction bases outside the gene matches: 6. Germline assignment: CDR1 SGHDN and CDR2 FVKESK. The CDR3 is 15 amino acids. The CDR3 DNA reads TGTGCCAGCAGCCAAGTCCGGGACAGTGTCTATGGCTACACCTTC. This codes for CASSQVRDSVYGYTF.

The chain carries TRBV29-1 and TRBJ1-2; 9 nucleotides agree with TRBD1. Per the germline V gene, CDR1 is SQVTM and CDR2 is ANQGSEA. Losses at the gene ends were 5 bases for V and 0 bases for J; bases not matched to a gene: 7. The CDR3 has 15 amino acids. The chain's CDR3 is CSVTRDRETNYGYTF. In nucleotides, the CDR3 is TGCAGCGTTACCCGGGACAGGGAGACTAACTATGGCTACACCTTC.

V is TRBV7-2 and J is TRBJ2-6; 8 positions match TRBD1. Germline loops: CDR1 SGHTA, CDR2 FQGNSA. The CDR3 is 18 residues long. Unmatched junction bases numbered 10, after V lost 3 bases and J lost 3 bases. This chain's CDR3 is CASSFNGQGASGANVLTF. The CDR3 nucleotides are TGTGCCAGCAGCTTTAACGGCCAGGGGGCGAGTGGGGCCAACGTCCTGACTTTC.

This sequence joins TRBV30 and TRBJ2-3; D is perhaps TRBD1 (6 bases). The CDR3 has 14 amino acids. Trimming removed 3 bases from V and 4 bases from J, with 14 bases in between. CDR1 is GTSNPN and CDR2 is SVGIG in the germline V gene (reference sequence). This CDR3 is CAWSLGQGPDTQYF. DNA of the CDR3: TGTGCCTGGAGCCTTGGGCAGGGGCCAGATACGCAGTATTTT.

The chain uses TRBV4-3 and TRBJ1-4; D uncertain. Germline CDR1 LGHNA, CDR2 YSLEER. V gave up 4 bases and J gave up 3 bases, with 9 bases separating them. The CDR3 contains 14 residues. CDR3 nucleotide sequence: TGCGCCAGCAGCCTAGTTTTGTCTAATGAAAAACTGTTTTTT. This gives the protein CASSLVLSNEKLFF.

This sequence joins TRBV9 and TRBJ1-5, with a possible D match to TRBD1 (5 bases). V lost 0 bases and J lost 1, with 8 bases in between. Germline V gene data show CDR1 as SGDLS and CDR2 as YYNGEE. The CDR3 covers 15 residues. DNA of the CDR3: TGTGCCAGCAGCGTAGAGGGGCGGAGCAATCAGCCCCAGCATTTT. This gives the protein CASSVEGRSNQPQHF.

The V gene is TRBV2, the J gene TRBJ2-7; 8 bases are a match to TRBD1. The CDR3 covers 13 residues. Germline values: CDR1 SNHLY, CDR2 FYNNEI. V was clipped by 8 bases and J by 6 bases; unmatched bases: 9. CDR3 nucleotide sequence: TGTGCCAGCGAGGGGACAGGCGCTTCCGAGCAGTACTTC. Amino acids: CASEGTGASEQYF.

The chain uses TRBV30 and TRBJ2-3; D is unresolved. CDR3 length equals 15 residues. The V gene lost 0 bases and the J gene lost 3 bases, with 13 bases spanning the gap. From germline, CDR1 is GTSNPN and CDR2 SVGIG (reference sequence). In nucleotides, the CDR3 is TGTGCCTGGAGTGTAAGCCTCGCCGTGACAGATACGCAGTATTTT. It codes for CAWSVSLAVTDTQYF.

This rearrangement joins TRBV5-6 to TRBJ1-5, with 11 bases lining up with TRBD1. There are 15 residues in the CDR3. J was trimmed by 6 bases and V by 2 bases; bases with no gene match: 4. From germline, CDR1 is SGHDT and CDR2 YYEEEE. CDR3 nucleotides: TGTGCCAGCAGCTTTGGGACAGGGGGTTTTCAGCCCCAGCATTTT. This encodes CASSFGTGGFQPQHF.

The chain couples TRBV2 to TRBJ2-4, with D perhaps TRBD2 (6 bases). This CDR3 comprises 13 residues. The V end was cut by 7 bases, the J end by 2 bases, with 9 bases between. The V gene's germline CDR1 is SNHLY and CDR2 FYNNEI. The CDR3 sequence is CASTGLTKNIQYF. CDR3 nucleotide sequence: TGTGCCAGCACGGGACTGACCAAAAACATTCAGTACTTC.

This clone was found a few times. This chain joins TRBV6-5 and TRBJ1-5, with 7 bases matching TRBD1. J lost 3 bases, V lost 8 bases, and 7 bases had no gene match. Germline-derived CDR1 and CDR2 are MNHEY and SVGAGI. This CDR3 is 14 amino acids long. CDR3 sequence (DNA): TGTGCCAGCTCCTTCAGGGGGACCAATCAGCCCCAGCATTTT. It is translated as CASSFRGTNQPQHF.

The chain links TRBV7-2 to TRBJ1-5; D is ambiguous. The germline CDR1 and CDR2 sequences are SGHTA and FQGNSA. Trimming stripped 5 bases from V and 6 bases from J, with 20 bases between. The CDR3 is 16 amino acids. The CDR3 region is CASSEGGGRMSQPQHF. In DNA, the CDR3 is TGTGCCAGCAGCGAGGGTGGAGGGCGAATGAGTCAGCCCCAGCATTTT. The entire variable domain, with the rest obtained from reference TRBV7-2 and TRBJ1-5, is as follows: GAGVSQSPSNKVTEKGKDVELRCDPISGHTALYWYRQSLGQGLEFLIYFQGNSAPDKSGLPSDRFSAERTGGSVSTLTIQRTQQEDSAVYLCASSEGGGRMSQPQHFGDGTRLSIL.

V and J are TRBV19 and TRBJ2-6; the match to TRBD1 covers 7 bases. Germline CDR1 and CDR2: LNHDA and SQIVND (reference sequence). This CDR3 contains 16 residues. J was trimmed by 3 bases and V by 3 bases; bases with no gene match: 5. CDR3 amino acids: CASSIPAGGGANVLTF. The CDR3, as DNA: TGTGCCAGTAGTATCCCCGCAGGGGGTGGGGCCAACGTCCTGACTTTC.

This chain uses TRBV4-2 with TRBJ1-4; D uncertain. Germline CDR1 reads LGHNA; CDR2 reads YNFKEQ. Trimming cost V 5 bases and J 4 bases, with 17 bases left between them. This CDR3 comprises 16 residues. CDR3 residues: CASSSLGEDLNEKLFF. CDR3 DNA: TGTGCCAGCAGCTCTCTTGGGGAGGACCTTAATGAAAAACTGTTTTTT.

The gene calls are TRBV7-9 and TRBJ1-3, with a tentative D call TRBD1 (5 bases). The CDR3 length is 16 residues. Germline lookup yields CDR1 SEHNR and CDR2 FQNEAQ (reference sequence). Deletions cut 6 bases from V and 0 bases from J, with 15 bases between. This CDR3 is CASSSAGLSSGNTIYF. In DNA, the CDR3 is TGTGCCAGCAGTTCAGCGGGACTGAGCTCTGGAAACACCATATATTTT.

The chain joins TRBV4-2 to TRBJ2-5; no reliable D call. CDR1 LGHNA and CDR2 YNFKEQ come from the germline V gene. V was trimmed by 4 bases and J by 4 bases, leaving 16 bases between them. The CDR3 has 15 residues. The CDR3 here is CASSPTAPQGETQYF. Here the CDR3 DNA reads TGTGCCAGCAGCCCCACAGCTCCACAAGGAGAGACCCAGTACTTC.

J is TRBJ2-5 and V is TRBV7-9, with 7 bases that match TRBD1. The germline V gene encodes CDR1 SEHNR and CDR2 FQNEAQ (reference sequence). CDR3 size: 16 residues. V lost 5 bases and J lost 3; bases outside the gene matches: 12. DNA of the CDR3: TGTGCCAGCAGCCTACAGGGGATCGGTACGAAAGAGACCCAGTACTTC. As protein: CASSLQGIGTKETQYF.

J is TRBJ2-3 and V is TRBV6-4, with 10 bases matching TRBD2. The CDR3 contains 15 residues. The germline V gene encodes CDR1 MRHNA and CDR2 SNTAGT. V trimming: 3 bases; J trimming: 6 bases; junction bases outside the gene matches: 6. The CDR3: CASSEWSGGADTQYF. CDR3 in DNA: TGTGCCAGCAGTGAATGGAGCGGGGGGGCGGATACGCAGTATTTT.

This chain uses TRBV14 with TRBJ1-6; TRBD1 matches 8 bases. The CDR3 runs 21 residues. In germline, CDR1 is SGHDN, CDR2 FVKESK. Losses at the gene ends were 2 bases for V and 5 bases for J; bases not matched to a gene: 20. CDR3 residues: CASSQSRLAHRGGAHNSPLHF. The CDR3 nucleotides are TGTGCCAGCAGCCAATCGCGCCTTGCCCACAGGGGGGGGGCGCATAATTCACCCCTCCACTTT.

This chain connects TRBV7-2 to TRBJ2-5; 7 nucleotides match TRBD2. CDR1 is SGHTA, CDR2 FQGNSA, per germline. With V trimmed by 2 bases and J by 3 bases, 3 bases remained unmatched. The CDR3 length is 14 residues. The CDR3 region is CASSLMRGKETQYF. CDR3 nucleotide sequence: TGTGCCAGCAGCTTAATGCGGGGGAAAGAGACCCAGTACTTC.

The count of this clone is one. V is TRBV7-9 and J is TRBJ1-5, with D perhaps TRBD1 (5 bases). The CDR3 loop spans 13 amino acids. The germline gives CDR1 SEHNR, CDR2 FQNEAQ (reference sequence). The V gene lost 6 bases and the J gene lost 4 bases, with 10 bases spanning the gap. The CDR3 loop is CASSFDSNQPQHF. In DNA form, the CDR3 reads TGTGCCAGCAGTTTTGACAGTAATCAGCCCCAGCATTTT.

The rearrangement links TRBV19 to TRBJ2-7; 9 nucleotides line up with TRBD1. After removal of 4 bases from V and 6 bases from J, the junction contained 10 bases not matched to a gene. This CDR3 has 15 amino acids. Germline lookup yields CDR1 LNHDA and CDR2 SQIVND (reference sequence). The CDR3 sequence: CASSTGTGIGREQYF. The CDR3 nucleotides read TGTGCCAGTAGTACGGGGACAGGGATTGGACGCGAGCAGTACTTC.

V gene TRBV28 combines with J gene TRBJ2-5, with TRBD1 matching 10 bases. The trim removed 4 bases at V and 7 bases at J, leaving 9 bases unmatched. This CDR3 region has 15 residues. Germline V gene data show CDR1 as MDHEN and CDR2 as SYDVKM. This CDR3 reads CASSSGGTGVGTQYF. DNA for the CDR3: TGTGCCAGCAGTTCAGGGGGGACAGGGGTTGGGACCCAGTACTTC.